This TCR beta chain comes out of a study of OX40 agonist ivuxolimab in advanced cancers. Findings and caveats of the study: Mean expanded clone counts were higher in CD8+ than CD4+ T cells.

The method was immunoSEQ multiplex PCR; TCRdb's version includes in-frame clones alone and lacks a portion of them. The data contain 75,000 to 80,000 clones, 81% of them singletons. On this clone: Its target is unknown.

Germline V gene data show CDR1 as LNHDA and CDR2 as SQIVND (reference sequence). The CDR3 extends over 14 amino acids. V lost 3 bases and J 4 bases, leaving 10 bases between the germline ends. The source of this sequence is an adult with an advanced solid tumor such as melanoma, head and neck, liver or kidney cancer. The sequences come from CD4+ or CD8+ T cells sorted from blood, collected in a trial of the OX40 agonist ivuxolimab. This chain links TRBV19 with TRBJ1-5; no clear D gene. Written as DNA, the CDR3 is TGTGCCAGTAGTATTGAATCGCCGAATCAGCCCCAGCATTTT. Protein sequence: CASSIESPNQPQHF.